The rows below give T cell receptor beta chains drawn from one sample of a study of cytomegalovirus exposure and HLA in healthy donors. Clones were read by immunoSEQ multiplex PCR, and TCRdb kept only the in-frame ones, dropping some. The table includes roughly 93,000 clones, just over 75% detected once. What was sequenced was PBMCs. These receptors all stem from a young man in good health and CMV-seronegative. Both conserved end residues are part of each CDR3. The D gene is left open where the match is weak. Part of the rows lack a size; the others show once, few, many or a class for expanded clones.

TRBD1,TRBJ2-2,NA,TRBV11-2,TGTGCCAGCAGCGTCGACAGGGAGTACGCCGGGGAGCTGTTTTTT,CASSVDREYAGELFF
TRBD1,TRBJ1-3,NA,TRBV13,TGTGCCAGCAGCTCGGGACAGCGAAACACCATATATTTT,CASSSGQRNTIYF
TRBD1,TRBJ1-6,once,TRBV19,TGTGCCAGCTTAGACAGGGTAGAGAATTCACCCCTCCACTTT,CASLDRVENSPLHF
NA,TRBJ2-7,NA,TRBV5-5,TGTGCCAGCAGCTTGGTACAGGGAATCACCTACGAGCAGTACTTC,CASSLVQGITYEQYF
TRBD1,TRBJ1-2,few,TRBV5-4,TGTGCCAGCAGCTTGGCCAGGGGGCGCAGTGACGGCTACACCTTC,CASSLARGRSDGYTF
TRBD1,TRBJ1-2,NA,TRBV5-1,TGCGCCAGCAACGTGGATGGGCTTCAGGGGGCGATCTATGGCTACACCTTC,CASNVDGLQGAIYGYTF
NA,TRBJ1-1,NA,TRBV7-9,TGTGCCAGCAGCTTAGAAGGGGGGAACACTGAAGCTTTCTTT,CASSLEGGNTEAFF
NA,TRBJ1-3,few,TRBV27,TGTGCCAGCAGCAGGGGCGACTCTGGAAACACCATATATTTT,CASSRGDSGNTIYF
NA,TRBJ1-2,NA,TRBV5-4,TGTGCCAGCAGCTTTTTACAGGGAGTTAATGGCTACACCTTC,CASSFLQGVNGYTF
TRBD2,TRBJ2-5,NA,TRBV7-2,TGTGCCAGCAGCTTAGTAGGACTAGCGGGGGGTAAAGAGACCCAGTACTTC,CASSLVGLAGGKETQYF
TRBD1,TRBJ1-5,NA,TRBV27,TGTGCCAGCAGCACCATTCGGGCAGGGGGCGATAGCAATCAGCCCCAGCATTTT,CASSTIRAGGDSNQPQHF
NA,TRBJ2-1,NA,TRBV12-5,TGTGCTAGTGGTTTGGTGGGGGGTAGGAGGACGCGGGCCTACAATGAGCAGTTCTTC,CASGLVGGRRTRAYNEQFF
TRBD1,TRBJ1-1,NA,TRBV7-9,TGTGCCAGCAGCTCCGGACAGGGCATGAACACTGAAGCTTTCTTT,CASSSGQGMNTEAFF